One sample yielded the 13 T cell receptor beta chains listed below, sequenced in a study of T-cell memory formation after mild COVID-19 (TCRdb year 2021). The library came from 5' RACE. Reads for this sample came from an Illumina NovaSeq 6000. The public reads were reprocessed in TCRdb via fastp at Q25 and MiXCR, keeping in-frame beta chains. Here each entry gathers all rows of one CDR3 protein and keeps the most common genes and DNA. Recorded for this sample are about 440,000 distinct CDR3 sequences; around 18% of them occurred a single time. Clones ranked in the top ten supply around 9.2% of the sample. Specimen: PBMCs or a T cell subset sorted from them (not recorded which). These receptors all stem from an adult woman who had mild COVID-19 (a few samples of this study predate the infection). The sample titles of this study are shuffled in the database, so cell type and time point are left out; the donor was told from shared clones.

The genes are TRBV19 and TRBJ2-1; 14 bases align to TRBD2. V lost 5 bases, J lost 0 bases, and 9 bases stayed unmatched. Germline V CDR1 and CDR2: LNHDA, SQIVND (reference sequence). The CDR3 runs to 19 residues. The CDR3: CASSPRTSGRFVSYNEQFF. CDR3 in DNA: TGTGCCAGTAGTCCGAGGACTAGCGGGAGGTTTGTCTCCTACAATGAGCAGTTCTTC.

This clonotype was observed a few times. The V and J genes are TRBV4-3 and TRBJ2-3; the D is unclear. CDR3 length equals 13 residues. V was clipped by 0 bases and J by 5 bases, with 6 bases between them. Germline V gene lookup returns CDR1 LGHNA and CDR2 YSLEER. In nucleotides, the CDR3 is TGCGCCAGCAGCCAAGACTCCGGAGATACGCAGTATTTT. Residues: CASSQDSGDTQYF.

In its sample, this clonotype was seen a few times. The V gene is TRBV5-1, the J gene TRBJ1-1; D may be TRBD1 (6 bases). V was cut by 0 bases and J by 7 bases, with 10 bases left in between. Germline CDR1 reads SGHRS; CDR2 reads YFSETQ. The CDR3 extends over 13 amino acids. CDR3 DNA sequence: TGCGCCAGCAGCTTGGCCTGGGACATTGAAGCTTTCTTT. It is translated as CASSLAWDIEAFF. Looking up the rest from reference TRBV5-1 and TRBJ1-1 gives the full variable domain: KAGVTQTPRYLIKTRGQQVTLSCSPISGHRSVSWYQQTPGQGLQFLFEYFSETQRNKGNFPGRFSGRQFSNSRSEMNVSTLELGDSALYLCASSLAWDIEAFFGQGTRLTVV.

The chain carries TRBV27 and TRBJ2-7; D gene unclear. Trimming removed 2 bases at V and 2 bases at J, with 13 bases between. Germline CDR1 is MNHEY and CDR2 is SMNVEV (reference sequence). The CDR3 is 15 amino acids. CDR3 nucleotides: TGTGCCAGCAGTTTAGGTACAGCCCCCGCCTACGAGCAGTACTTC. It translates to CASSLGTAPAYEQYF.

The chain couples TRBV7-2 to TRBJ2-7; no clear D gene. V shed 4 bases and J shed 6 bases, with 13 bases lying between them. The CDR3 consists of 13 residues. Germline CDR1 SGHTA, CDR2 FQGNSA. The CDR3 DNA reads TGTGCCAGCAGCTCCTACTCCTCTCTCGAGCAGTACTTC. The encoded protein is CASSSYSSLEQYF.

The V gene is TRBV20-1, the J gene TRBJ2-7, with 7 bases aligning to TRBD2. CDR3 size: 15 residues. V was clipped by 1 base and J by 5 bases; unmatched bases: 11. Germline V gene lookup returns CDR1 DFQATT and CDR2 SNEGSKA (reference sequence). CDR3 protein: CSARGQAGKVDEQYF. CDR3 DNA: TGCAGTGCTAGAGGACAAGCGGGGAAAGTCGACGAGCAGTACTTC.

The V and J genes are TRBV27 and TRBJ1-2; no clear D. Germline CDR1 is MNHEY and CDR2 is SMNVEV (reference sequence). Trimming took 6 bases from V and 8 from J, leaving 16 bases between them. This CDR3 contains 13 residues. This chain's CDR3 is CASSSERARGYTF. The CDR3 DNA sequence: TGTGCCAGCAGCTCCGAGCGGGCTAGGGGCTACACCTTC.

The chain couples TRBV9 to TRBJ2-5; D might be TRBD2 (6 bases). Trimming removed 0 bases at V and 9 bases at J, with 15 bases between. CDR3 length: 14 residues. Germline V gene sequence: CDR1 SGDLS, CDR2 YYNGEE. CDR3 region: CASSVGRDSGAQYF. DNA of the CDR3: TGTGCCAGCAGCGTAGGACGGGACTCGGGGGCCCAGTACTTC.

This rearrangement joins TRBV7-2 to TRBJ2-1; the D gene is possibly TRBD2 (5 bases). Germline V gives CDR1 SGHTA, CDR2 FQGNSA. The CDR3 spans 15 residues. V was shortened by 5 bases and J by 6 bases, with 17 bases between the two germline ends. CDR3 DNA sequence: TGTGCCAGCAGCCTCCGTACTAGTTTCGCCAATGAGCAGTTCTTC. Protein: CASSLRTSFANEQFF.

This clonotype was recorded a few times. V usage is TRBV29-1 and J usage is TRBJ1-2; 7 positions agree with TRBD1. Trimming cost V 4 bases and J 4 bases; bases outside gene matches: 6. This CDR3 comprises 13 residues. Germline V CDR1 and CDR2: SQVTM, ANQGSEA. CDR3 coding DNA: TGCAGCGTTGGTACCGGGACAGCCTATGGCTACACCTTC. It is translated as CSVGTGTAYGYTF. Variable domain in full (rest from reference TRBV29-1 and TRBJ1-2): SAVISQKPSRDICQRGTSLTIQCQVDSQVTMMFWYRQQPGQSLTLIATANQGSEATYESGFVIDKFPISRPNLTFSTLTVSNMSPEDSSIYLCSVGTGTAYGYTFGSGTRLTVV.

V is TRBV6-2 or TRBV6-3 and J is TRBJ2-7; 14 positions agree with TRBD2. V was clipped by 7 bases and J by 1 base; unmatched bases: 6. The CDR3 spans 16 residues. Per germline, CDR1 MNHEY and CDR2 SVGEGT. CDR3 nucleotides: TGTGCCAGCACCCTGAGGACTAGCGGGAGGTCCTACGAGCAGTACTTC. Encoded protein: CASTLRTSGRSYEQYF.

As to this clonotype: Compared with germline, one end of the junction differs, possibly owing to a read error. The genes are TRBV27 and TRBJ2-7; 12 bases are a match to TRBD1. The CDR3 runs 16 residues. CDR1 and CDR2 from the germline V gene are MNHEY and SMNVEV (reference sequence). The CDR3 sequence is CASSSIRDRGLYEKYF. The DNA of the CDR3 is TGTGCCAGCAGTTCAATCCGGGACAGGGGGCTCTACGAGAAGTACTTC.

This clonotype was seen more than once but under ten times. The chain carries TRBV23-1 and TRBJ1-5; the D is unclear. TRBV23-1 is an ORF for which the function is uncertain. There are 11 residues in the CDR3. V was cut by 6 bases and J by 4 bases, with 4 bases left in between. The DNA of the CDR3 is TGCGCCAGCAGCCGGAATCAGCCCCAGCATTTT. This encodes CASSRNQPQHF.